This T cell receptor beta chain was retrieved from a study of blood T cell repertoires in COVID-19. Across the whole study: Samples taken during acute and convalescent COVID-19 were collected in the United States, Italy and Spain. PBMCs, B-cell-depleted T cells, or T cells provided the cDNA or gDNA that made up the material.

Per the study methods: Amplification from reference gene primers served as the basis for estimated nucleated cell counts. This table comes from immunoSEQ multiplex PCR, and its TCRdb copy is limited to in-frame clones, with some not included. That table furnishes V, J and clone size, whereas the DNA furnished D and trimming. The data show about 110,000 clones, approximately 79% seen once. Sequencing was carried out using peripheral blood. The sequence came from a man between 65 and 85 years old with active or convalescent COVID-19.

The CDR3, as DNA: TGTGCCAGTAGTATGAGGACGGGAGGTGGCTATGGCTACACCTTC. Protein: CASSMRTGGGYGYTF. The chain is built from TRBV19 and TRBJ1-2; D is ambiguous. Trimming took off 3 bases at V and 4 bases at J, with 15 bases between the two ends. The CDR3 is made up of 15 amino acids. Germline lookup yields CDR1 LNHDA and CDR2 SQIVND (reference sequence).